This T cell receptor (beta chain) is drawn from a study of spatial heterogeneity in lung cancer. Turning to the study itself: Raw reads contained each unique TCR and UMI combination more than ten times on average. Overall study findings and caveats: In blood, ubiquitous expanded tumor TCRs appeared more at resection than follow-up.

This clonotype was detected many times. The target antigen is unknown. TCRdb re-derived calls from the 5' RACE reads in MiXCR, one entry per CDR3 protein. The sample shows 20,000 to 25,000 distinct CDR3 sequences, about 3% of them seen only once. Trimming cost V 2 bases and J 0 bases, with 8 bases left between them. Germline CDR1 DFQATT, CDR2 SNEGSKA (reference sequence). The CDR3 covers 14 residues. Time point specified: sample taken at primary tumor resection. The donor population consisted of some 70 patients with untreated, early-stage non-small cell lung cancer. Whole RNA from tumor, nontumor lung or frozen PBMC was sequenced unsorted.

The J gene is TRBJ1-3, the V gene TRBV20-1; D unclear. The sequence was collected from a female donor with early-stage non-small cell lung cancer. This specimen was PBMCs, taken at surgery. The CDR3 loop is CSARWPYSGNTIYF. The CDR3 bases are TGCAGTGCTAGATGGCCTTACTCTGGAAACACCATATATTTT.